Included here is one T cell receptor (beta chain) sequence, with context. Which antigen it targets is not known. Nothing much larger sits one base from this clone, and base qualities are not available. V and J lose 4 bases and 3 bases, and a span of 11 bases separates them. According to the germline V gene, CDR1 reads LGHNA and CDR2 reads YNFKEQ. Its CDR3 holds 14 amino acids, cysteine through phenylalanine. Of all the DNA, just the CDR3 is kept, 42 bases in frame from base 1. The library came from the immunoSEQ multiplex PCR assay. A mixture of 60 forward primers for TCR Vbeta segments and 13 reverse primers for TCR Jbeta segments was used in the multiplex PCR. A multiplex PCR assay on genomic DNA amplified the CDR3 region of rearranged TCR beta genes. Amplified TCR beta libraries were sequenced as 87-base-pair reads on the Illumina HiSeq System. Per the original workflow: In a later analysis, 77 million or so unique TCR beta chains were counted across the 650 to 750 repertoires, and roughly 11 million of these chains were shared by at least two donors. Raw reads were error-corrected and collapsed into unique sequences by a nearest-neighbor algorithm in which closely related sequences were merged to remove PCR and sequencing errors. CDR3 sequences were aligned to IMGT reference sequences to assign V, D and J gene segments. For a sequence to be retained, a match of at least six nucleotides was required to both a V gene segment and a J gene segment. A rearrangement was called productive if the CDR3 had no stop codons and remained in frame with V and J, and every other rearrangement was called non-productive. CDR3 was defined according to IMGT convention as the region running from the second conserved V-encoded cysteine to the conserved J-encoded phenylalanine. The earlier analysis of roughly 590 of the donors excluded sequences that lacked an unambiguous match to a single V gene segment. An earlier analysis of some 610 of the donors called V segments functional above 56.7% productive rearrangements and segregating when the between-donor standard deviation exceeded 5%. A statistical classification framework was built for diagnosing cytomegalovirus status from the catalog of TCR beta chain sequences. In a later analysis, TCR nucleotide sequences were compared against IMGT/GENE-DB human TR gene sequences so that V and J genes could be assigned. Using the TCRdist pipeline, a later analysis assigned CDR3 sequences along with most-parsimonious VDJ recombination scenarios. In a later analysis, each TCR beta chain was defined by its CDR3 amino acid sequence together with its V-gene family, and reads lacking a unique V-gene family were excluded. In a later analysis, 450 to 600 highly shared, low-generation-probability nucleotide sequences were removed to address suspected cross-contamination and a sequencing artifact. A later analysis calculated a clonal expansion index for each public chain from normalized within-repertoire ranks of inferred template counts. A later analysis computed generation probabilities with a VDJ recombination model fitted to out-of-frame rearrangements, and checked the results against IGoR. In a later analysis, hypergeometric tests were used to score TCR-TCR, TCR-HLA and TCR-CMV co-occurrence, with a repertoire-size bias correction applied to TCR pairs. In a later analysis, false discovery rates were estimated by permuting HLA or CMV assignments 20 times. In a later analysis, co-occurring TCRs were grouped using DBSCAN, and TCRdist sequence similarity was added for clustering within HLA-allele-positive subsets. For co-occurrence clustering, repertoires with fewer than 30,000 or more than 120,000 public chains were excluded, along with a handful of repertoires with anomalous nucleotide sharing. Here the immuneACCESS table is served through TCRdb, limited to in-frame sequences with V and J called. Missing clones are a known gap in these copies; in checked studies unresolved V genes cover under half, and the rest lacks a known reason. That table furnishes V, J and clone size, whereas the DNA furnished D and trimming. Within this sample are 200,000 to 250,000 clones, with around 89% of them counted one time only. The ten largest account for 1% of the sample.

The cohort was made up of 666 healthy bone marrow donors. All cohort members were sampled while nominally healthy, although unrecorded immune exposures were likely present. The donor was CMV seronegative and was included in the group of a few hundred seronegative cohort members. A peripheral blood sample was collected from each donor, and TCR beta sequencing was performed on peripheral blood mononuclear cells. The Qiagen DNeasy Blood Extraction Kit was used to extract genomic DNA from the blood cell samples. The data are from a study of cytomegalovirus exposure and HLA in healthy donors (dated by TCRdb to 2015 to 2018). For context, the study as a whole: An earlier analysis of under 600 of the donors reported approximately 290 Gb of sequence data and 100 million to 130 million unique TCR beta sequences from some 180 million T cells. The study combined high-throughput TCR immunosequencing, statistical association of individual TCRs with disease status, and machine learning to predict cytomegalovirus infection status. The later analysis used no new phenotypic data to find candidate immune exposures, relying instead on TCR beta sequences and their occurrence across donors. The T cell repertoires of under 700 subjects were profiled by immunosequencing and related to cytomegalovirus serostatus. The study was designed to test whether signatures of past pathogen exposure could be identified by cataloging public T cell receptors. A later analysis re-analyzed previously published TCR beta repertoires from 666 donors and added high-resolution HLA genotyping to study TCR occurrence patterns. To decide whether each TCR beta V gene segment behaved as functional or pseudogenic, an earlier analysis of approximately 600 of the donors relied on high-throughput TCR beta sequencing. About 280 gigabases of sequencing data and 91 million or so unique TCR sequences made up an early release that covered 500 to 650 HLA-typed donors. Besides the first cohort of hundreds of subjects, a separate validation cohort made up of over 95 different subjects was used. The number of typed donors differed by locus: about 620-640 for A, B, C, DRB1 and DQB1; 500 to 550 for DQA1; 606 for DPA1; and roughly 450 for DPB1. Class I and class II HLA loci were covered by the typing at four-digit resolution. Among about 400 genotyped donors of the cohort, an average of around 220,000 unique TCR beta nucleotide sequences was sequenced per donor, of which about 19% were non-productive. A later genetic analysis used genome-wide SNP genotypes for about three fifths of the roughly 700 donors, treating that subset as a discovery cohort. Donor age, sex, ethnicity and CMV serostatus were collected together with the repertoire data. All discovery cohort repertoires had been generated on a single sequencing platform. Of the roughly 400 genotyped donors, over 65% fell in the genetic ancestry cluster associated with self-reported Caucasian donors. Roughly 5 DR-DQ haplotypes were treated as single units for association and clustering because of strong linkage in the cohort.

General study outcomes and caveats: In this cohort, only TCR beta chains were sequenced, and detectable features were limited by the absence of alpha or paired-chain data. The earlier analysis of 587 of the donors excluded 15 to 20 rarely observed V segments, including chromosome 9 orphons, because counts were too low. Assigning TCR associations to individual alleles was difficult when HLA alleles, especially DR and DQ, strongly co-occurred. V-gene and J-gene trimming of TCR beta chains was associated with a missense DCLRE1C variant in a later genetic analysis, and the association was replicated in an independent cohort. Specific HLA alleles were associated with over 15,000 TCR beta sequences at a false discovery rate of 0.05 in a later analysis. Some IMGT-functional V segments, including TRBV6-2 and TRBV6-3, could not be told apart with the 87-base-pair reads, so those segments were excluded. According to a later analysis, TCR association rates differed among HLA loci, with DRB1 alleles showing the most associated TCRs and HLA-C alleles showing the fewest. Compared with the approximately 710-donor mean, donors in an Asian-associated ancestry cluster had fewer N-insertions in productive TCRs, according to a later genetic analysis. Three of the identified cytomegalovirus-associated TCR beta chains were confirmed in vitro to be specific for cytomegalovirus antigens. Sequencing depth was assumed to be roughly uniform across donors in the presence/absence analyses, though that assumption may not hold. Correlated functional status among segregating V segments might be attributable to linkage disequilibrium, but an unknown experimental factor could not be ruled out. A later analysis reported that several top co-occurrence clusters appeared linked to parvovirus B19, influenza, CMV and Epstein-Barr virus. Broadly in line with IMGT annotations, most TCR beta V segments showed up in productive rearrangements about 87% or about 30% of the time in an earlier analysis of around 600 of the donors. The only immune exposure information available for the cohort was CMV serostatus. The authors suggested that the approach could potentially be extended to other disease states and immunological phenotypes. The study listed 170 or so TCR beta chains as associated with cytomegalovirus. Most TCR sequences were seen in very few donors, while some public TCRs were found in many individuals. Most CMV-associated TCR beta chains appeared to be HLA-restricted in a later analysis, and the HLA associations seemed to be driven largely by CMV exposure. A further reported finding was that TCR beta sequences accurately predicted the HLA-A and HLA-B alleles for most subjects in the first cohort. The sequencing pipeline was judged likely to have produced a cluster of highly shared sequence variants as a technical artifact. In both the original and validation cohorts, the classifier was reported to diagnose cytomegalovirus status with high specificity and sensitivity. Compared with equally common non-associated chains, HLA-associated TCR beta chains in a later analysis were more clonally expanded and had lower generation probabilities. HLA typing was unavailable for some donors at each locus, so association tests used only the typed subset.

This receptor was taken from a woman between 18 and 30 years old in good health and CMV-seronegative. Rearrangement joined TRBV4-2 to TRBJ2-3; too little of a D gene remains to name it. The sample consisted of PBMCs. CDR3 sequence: CASSPFLGTDTQYF. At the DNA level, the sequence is TGTGCCAGCAGCCCGTTCCTAGGTACAGATACGCAGTATTTT.